This T cell receptor beta chain was recorded in a study of T-cell reconstitution after alpha-beta-depleted transplantation in children. A note on this clonotype: The target antigen is unknown.

Study results and caveats: Reportedly, roughly two months post-transplant, alpha-beta T cells arose from several hundred expanded graft clones. Surviving recipient T cells and thymic progenitors produced the high day-60 TCRbeta diversity seen in some patients.

Germline lookup yields CDR1 PRHDT and CDR2 FYEKMQ (reference sequence). V shed 5 bases and J 0 bases; nucleotides not matched to a gene: 12. The CDR3 runs to 19 residues. Library preparation (for TCRbeta) was performed with unique molecular identifiers. TCRdb re-called the PCR reads with MiXCR, one entry per CDR3 protein. The table records fewer than 1 million distinct CDR3 sequences, 16% of them present only once. The sequencing used PBMCs, mostly from graft donor cells, collected 360 days after TCRalphabeta/CD19-depleted stem cell transplant. J is TRBJ2-6 and V is TRBV13, with 8 bases aligning to TRBD1. This receptor was obtained from a male patient aged 5 to 17 who had a stem cell transplant for acute lymphoblastic leukemia, so the T cells may come from the graft donor. The CDR3 reads CASSPVYRDRTSGANVLTF. The CDR3 DNA reads as TGTGCCAGCAGCCCGGTATACCGGGACAGGACCTCTGGGGCCAACGTCCTGACTTTC. Combining the CDR3 with reference TRBV13 and TRBJ2-6 gives the whole variable domain AAGVIQSPRHLIKEKRETATLKCYPIPRHDTVYWYQQGPGQDPQFLISFYEKMQSDKGSIPDRFSAQQFSDYHSELNMSSLELGDSALYFCASSPVYRDRTSGANVLTFGAGSRLTVL.